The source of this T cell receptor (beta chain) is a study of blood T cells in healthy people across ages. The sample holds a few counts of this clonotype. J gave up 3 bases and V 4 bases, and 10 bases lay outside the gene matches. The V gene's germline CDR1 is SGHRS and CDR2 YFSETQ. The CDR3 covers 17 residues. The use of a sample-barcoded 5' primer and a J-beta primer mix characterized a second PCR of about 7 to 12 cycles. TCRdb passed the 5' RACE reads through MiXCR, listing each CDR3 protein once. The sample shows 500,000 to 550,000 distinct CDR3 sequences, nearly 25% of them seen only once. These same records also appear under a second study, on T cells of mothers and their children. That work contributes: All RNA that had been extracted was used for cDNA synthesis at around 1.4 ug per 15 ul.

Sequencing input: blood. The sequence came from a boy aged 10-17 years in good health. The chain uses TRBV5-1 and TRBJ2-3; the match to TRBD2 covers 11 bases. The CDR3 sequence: CASSRTPSGGRTDTQYF. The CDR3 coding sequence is TGCGCCAGCAGCCGAACCCCTAGCGGGGGGAGAACAGATACGCAGTATTTT.